This is a list of T cell receptor beta chains from one sample in a study of cytomegalovirus exposure and HLA in healthy donors. Profiling relied on immunoSEQ multiplex PCR, and the TCRdb table lists in-frame clones only, not all of them. The sample has over 250,000 clones, about 86% seen once; the top ten hold roughly 1%. Sequenced: PBMCs. These receptors were obtained from a woman between 18 and 29 years old in good health and CMV-seronegative. The CDR3 runs from the conserved cysteine through the conserved F or W. A D gene is named only where the DNA matches it firmly. Rows may omit the clone size; those that give it use once, few, many or a size class.

j_call: TRBJ1-1; d_call: -; clone_size: -; v_call: TRBV6-5; cdr3_nt: TGTGCCAGTCAGACGGGGAACACTGAAGCTTTCTTT; cdr3_aa: CASQTGNTEAFF
j_call: TRBJ2-5; d_call: -; clone_size: -; v_call: TRBV2; cdr3_nt: TGTGCCAGGACACCTTACCAAGAGACCCAGTACTTC; cdr3_aa: CARTPYQETQYF
j_call: TRBJ1-1; d_call: -; clone_size: once; v_call: TRBV28; cdr3_nt: TGTGCCAGCCGCAGGGGAATCAACGCTGAAGCTTTCTTT; cdr3_aa: CASRRGINAEAFF
j_call: TRBJ2-1; d_call: TRBD2; clone_size: few; v_call: TRBV11-3; cdr3_nt: TGTGCCAGCAGCCCGGGACTAGCGGCTACAATGTCGCAGTTCTTC; cdr3_aa: CASSPGLAATMSQFF
j_call: TRBJ1-3; d_call: TRBD1; clone_size: -; v_call: TRBV29-1; cdr3_nt: TGCAGCGTTGATGACAGGGCCTCTGGAAACACCATATATTTT; cdr3_aa: CSVDDRASGNTIYF
j_call: TRBJ1-2; d_call: -; clone_size: -; v_call: TRBV7-8; cdr3_nt: TGTGCCAGCAGCTTAGGGAGGGTCAACTATGGCTACACCTTC; cdr3_aa: CASSLGRVNYGYTF
j_call: TRBJ2-2; d_call: -; clone_size: few; v_call: TRBV5-6; cdr3_nt: TGTGCCAGCAGGTTAAACAGGGAGCTGTTTTTT; cdr3_aa: CASRLNRELFF
j_call: TRBJ2-5; d_call: -; clone_size: -; v_call: TRBV5-1; cdr3_nt: TGCGCCAGCAGGACAAGTCAAGAGACCCAGTACTTC; cdr3_aa: CASRTSQETQYF
j_call: TRBJ2-7; d_call: -; clone_size: -; v_call: TRBV11-1; cdr3_nt: TGTGCCAGCAGCTTATCGACGGGCGGGACGGGGGACTACGAGCAGTACTTC; cdr3_aa: CASSLSTGGTGDYEQYF
j_call: TRBJ1-5; d_call: TRBD1; clone_size: -; v_call: TRBV11-3; cdr3_nt: TGTGCCAGCAGCTTAGCAGGGACAGCTAATCAGCCCCAGCATTTT; cdr3_aa: CASSLAGTANQPQHF
j_call: TRBJ2-7; d_call: TRBD1; clone_size: -; v_call: TRBV7-9; cdr3_nt: TGTGCCAGCAGCTTAGACTCCGTTGGGACAGGGATCCGCGAGCAGTACTTC; cdr3_aa: CASSLDSVGTGIREQYF
j_call: TRBJ1-1; d_call: -; clone_size: -; v_call: TRBV7-9; cdr3_nt: TGTGCCAGCAGCTTTGAACGGTCGAACACTGAAGCTTTCTTT; cdr3_aa: CASSFERSNTEAFF
j_call: TRBJ1-2; d_call: -; clone_size: -; v_call: TRBV7-9; cdr3_nt: TGTGCCAGCGTATCCGGGTCAGGACTCTATGGCTACACCTTC; cdr3_aa: CASVSGSGLYGYTF
j_call: TRBJ1-2; d_call: -; clone_size: -; v_call: TRBV7-2; cdr3_nt: TGTGCCAGCAGCTTAGGTCAGGTTGTCGGATTGAACTATGGCTACACCTTC; cdr3_aa: CASSLGQVVGLNYGYTF
j_call: TRBJ1-1; d_call: -; clone_size: few; v_call: TRBV7-9; cdr3_nt: TGTGCCAGCAGCTTAGGGCAGGGCCTCACTGAAGCTTTCTTT; cdr3_aa: CASSLGQGLTEAFF
j_call: TRBJ1-2; d_call: TRBD1; clone_size: -; v_call: TRBV6-5; cdr3_nt: TGTGCCAGCAGTCCCGGGACAGGGGTCGCCTATGGCTACACCTTC; cdr3_aa: CASSPGTGVAYGYTF
j_call: TRBJ2-4; d_call: -; clone_size: -; v_call: TRBV5-4; cdr3_nt: TGTGCCAGCAGCTTGGATATAGCCAAAAACATTCAGTACTTC; cdr3_aa: CASSLDIAKNIQYF
j_call: TRBJ1-5; d_call: -; clone_size: -; v_call: TRBV5-1; cdr3_nt: TGCGCCAGCAGCTTGGCCGGGGAAAGCAATCAGCCCCAGCATTTT; cdr3_aa: CASSLAGESNQPQHF
j_call: TRBJ1-5; d_call: -; clone_size: -; v_call: TRBV7-2; cdr3_nt: TGTGCCAGCAGCTTAAAATTTTCTGGCAATCAGCCCCAGCATTTT; cdr3_aa: CASSLKFSGNQPQHF
j_call: TRBJ1-2; d_call: -; clone_size: once; v_call: TRBV2; cdr3_nt: TGTGCCAGCAGAGCTTTTATCCTTAACTATGGCTACACCTTC; cdr3_aa: CASRAFILNYGYTF
j_call: TRBJ2-2; d_call: -; clone_size: -; v_call: TRBV28; cdr3_nt: TGTGCCAGCAGCCCTGATGGAGGGGCGAACACCGGGGAGCTGTTTTTT; cdr3_aa: CASSPDGGANTGELFF
j_call: TRBJ1-4; d_call: -; clone_size: -; v_call: TRBV5-6; cdr3_nt: TGTGCCAGCAGCTTGGTAGGCGGGGAAAAGGCGCCAGAGAATGAAAAACTGTTTTTT; cdr3_aa: CASSLVGGEKAPENEKLFF
j_call: TRBJ2-7; d_call: -; clone_size: -; v_call: TRBV10-1; cdr3_nt: TGCGCCAGCAGTGCGGCTCGGCTGGAGGACGAGCAGTACTTC; cdr3_aa: CASSAARLEDEQYF
j_call: TRBJ2-1; d_call: TRBD2; clone_size: -; v_call: TRBV19; cdr3_nt: TGTGCCAGTAGTACGGCGCGGGGGACGAAAGGGAATGAGCAGTTCTTC; cdr3_aa: CASSTARGTKGNEQFF
j_call: TRBJ1-2; d_call: -; clone_size: -; v_call: TRBV6-1; cdr3_nt: TGTGCCAGCAGTGAGCCGACAGGTAATACTAGGTACGGCTACACCTTC; cdr3_aa: CASSEPTGNTRYGYTF
j_call: TRBJ2-7; d_call: TRBD1; clone_size: -; v_call: TRBV5-1; cdr3_nt: TGCGCCAGCAGCTCGCCCTCTCCTCGACAGGGGTCCTACGAGCAGTACTTC; cdr3_aa: CASSSPSPRQGSYEQYF
j_call: TRBJ2-7; d_call: -; clone_size: -; v_call: TRBV9; cdr3_nt: TGTGCCAGCAGCGTAGCAGGCTACGAGCAGTACTTC; cdr3_aa: CASSVAGYEQYF
j_call: TRBJ1-2; d_call: -; clone_size: once; v_call: TRBV6-5; cdr3_nt: TGTGCCAGCAGTCGCGAGACGGGGAGGGTTGGCTACACCTTC; cdr3_aa: CASSRETGRVGYTF
j_call: TRBJ2-5; d_call: -; clone_size: -; v_call: TRBV5-1; cdr3_nt: TGCGCCAGCACACTACAGGGTATAGCCGAGACCCAGTACTTC; cdr3_aa: CASTLQGIAETQYF
j_call: TRBJ1-1; d_call: -; clone_size: -; v_call: TRBV28; cdr3_nt: TGTGCCATCTCTACAGGGTGGAGCACTGAAGCTTTCTTT; cdr3_aa: CAISTGWSTEAFF
j_call: TRBJ1-3; d_call: -; clone_size: -; v_call: TRBV5-1; cdr3_nt: TGCGCCAGCAGCTTGGACATGGCCGGAAACACCATATATTTT; cdr3_aa: CASSLDMAGNTIYF
j_call: TRBJ2-1; d_call: TRBD2; clone_size: -; v_call: TRBV7-2; cdr3_nt: TGTGCCAGCAGCTCTAGCGGGGGGGCCTACAATGAGCAGTTCTTC; cdr3_aa: CASSSSGGAYNEQFF
j_call: TRBJ1-4; d_call: -; clone_size: -; v_call: TRBV27; cdr3_nt: TGTGCCAGCCGTCTGGCCCTTCGGAGGGTTGGCGAAAAACTGTTTTTT; cdr3_aa: CASRLALRRVGEKLFF
j_call: TRBJ1-2; d_call: TRBD1; clone_size: once; v_call: TRBV18; cdr3_nt: TGTGCCAGCTCACCATACGGGGACAGAGAGTATGGCTACACCTTC; cdr3_aa: CASSPYGDREYGYTF
j_call: TRBJ2-5; d_call: -; clone_size: -; v_call: TRBV4-1; cdr3_nt: TGCGCCAGCAGCCAAGATAGGGAGGAGACCCAGTACTTC; cdr3_aa: CASSQDREETQYF
j_call: TRBJ2-1; d_call: TRBD1; clone_size: -; v_call: TRBV28; cdr3_nt: TGTGCCAGCAGTTCGCCGGGACAGGGGGCGAATAATGAGCAGTTCTTC; cdr3_aa: CASSSPGQGANNEQFF
j_call: TRBJ2-1; d_call: TRBD2; clone_size: -; v_call: TRBV4-2; cdr3_nt: TGTGCCAGCAGCCAAGTGGGAGTAGCGGGATACAATGAGCAGTTCTTC; cdr3_aa: CASSQVGVAGYNEQFF
j_call: TRBJ2-7; d_call: TRBD2; clone_size: -; v_call: TRBV6-5; cdr3_nt: TGTGCCAGCAGTTACTCTTCAGCGGGGAATACCTACGAGCAGTACTTC; cdr3_aa: CASSYSSAGNTYEQYF
j_call: TRBJ1-2; d_call: TRBD1; clone_size: -; v_call: TRBV7-7; cdr3_nt: TGTGCCCTAGGAAAAGGGACAGCCCCTAAACAATGGAATAGCTATGGCTACACCTTC; cdr3_aa: CALGKGTAPKQWNSYGYTF
j_call: TRBJ2-7; d_call: TRBD1; clone_size: -; v_call: TRBV5-5; cdr3_nt: TGTGCCAGCAGCCCTCCCTGGACAGGGGTCGGGGAGCAGTACTTC; cdr3_aa: CASSPPWTGVGEQYF
j_call: TRBJ2-7; d_call: TRBD1; clone_size: -; v_call: TRBV7-2; cdr3_nt: TGTGCCAGCAGCCCGACAGGGTACGAGCAGTACTTC; cdr3_aa: CASSPTGYEQYF
j_call: TRBJ2-1; d_call: TRBD1; clone_size: -; v_call: TRBV10-3; cdr3_nt: TGTGCCATCACCAGCCGACAGGGGAGTTTGTCCTACAATGAGCAGTTCTTC; cdr3_aa: CAITSRQGSLSYNEQFF
j_call: TRBJ1-5; d_call: TRBD1; clone_size: -; v_call: TRBV11-2; cdr3_nt: TGTGCCAGCAGCCCGGGACAGGGAAGGTCTAGCAATCAGCCCCAGCATTTT; cdr3_aa: CASSPGQGRSSNQPQHF
j_call: TRBJ1-2; d_call: TRBD1; clone_size: -; v_call: TRBV19; cdr3_nt: TGTGCCAGTACCTCGTTACAGGGGGCTGGCTACACCTTC; cdr3_aa: CASTSLQGAGYTF
j_call: TRBJ1-1; d_call: -; clone_size: -; v_call: TRBV5-6; cdr3_nt: TGTGCCAGCAGCTTATCACGGGAGTCTAACACTGAAGCTTTCTTT; cdr3_aa: CASSLSRESNTEAFF
j_call: TRBJ2-1; d_call: -; clone_size: -; v_call: TRBV7-3; cdr3_nt: TGTGCCAGCAGCCGCACTAGATCGGATGAGCAGTTCTTC; cdr3_aa: CASSRTRSDEQFF
j_call: TRBJ2-7; d_call: -; clone_size: -; v_call: TRBV11-2; cdr3_nt: TGTGCCAGCAGCCCCGCAGGGAACCCCTACGAGCAGTACTTC; cdr3_aa: CASSPAGNPYEQYF
j_call: TRBJ2-5; d_call: TRBD2; clone_size: once; v_call: TRBV27; cdr3_nt: TGTGCCAGCAGTCGCCGGCTAGCGGCCCCGCCAGAGACCCAGTACTTC; cdr3_aa: CASSRRLAAPPETQYF
j_call: TRBJ1-1; d_call: TRBD1; clone_size: -; v_call: TRBV10-3; cdr3_nt: TGTGCCATCAGTGCAAGGGGGCGGAACACTGAAGCTTTCTTT; cdr3_aa: CAISARGRNTEAFF
j_call: TRBJ2-3; d_call: TRBD2; clone_size: -; v_call: TRBV28; cdr3_nt: TGTGCCAGCAGTTTCCTTCGGGGGGAGTCAGATACGCAGTATTTT; cdr3_aa: CASSFLRGESDTQYF